This T cell receptor (beta chain) is drawn from a study of T cells after yellow fever vaccination (dated by TCRdb to between 2018 and 2020). Study-wide context: Staining for CD3, CD45RA, CCR7 and CD95 was used to sort memory subsets (EM, EMRA, CM and Tscm) on a BD FACS Aria III. Two healthy male donors made up the cohort, one aged 18 to 29 years and the other aged 30 to 39 years. Memory subsets were sorted on days 0, 15 and 45 and at 18 months after primary vaccination, and on days 0, 15 and 45 after the 30-year booster. Libraries from fractions with low cell numbers were prepared with the SMART-Seq v4 Ultra Low Input RNA kit. Blood was collected at multiple timepoints before and after primary and secondary immunization, and bulk PBMC replicates and cell subsets were isolated. To follow T-cell clones before and after primary and booster YFV17D yellow fever vaccination, bulk TCR alpha and beta repertoires were sequenced over time. The full study reports these points: Most clones expanded after primary vaccination were re-detected after the booster (96% of CD4 and about 88% of CD8), suggesting broad memory maintenance. On day 0, almost all vaccine-responding clonotypes were below detection in the sorted memory subsets. A small fraction of clonotypes appeared in both the CD4 and CD8 compartments, likely as a result of convergent recombination. Only a couple of donors were included in the study, so the extent to which the findings can be generalized is limited. Compared with the primary T-cell response, the secondary T-cell response was weaker but faster, peaking on day 5 rather than day 15. Computational filtering was required because FACS-sorted repertoires could contain abundant contaminating clonotypes from the bulk population.

The label giving this sample's treatment or condition can be read as: live attenuated yellow fever vaccine strain. A standard Ficoll-Paque protocol was used to isolate PBMCs from peripheral blood. RNA from sorted memory subsets was extracted with the RNeasy Micro Kit. Synthesis of TCR cDNA relied on 5'RACE template switching, a step that introduced a universal primer site along with unique molecular identifiers. Priming for cDNA synthesis came from both the TCR alpha and TCR beta constant segments. Two PCR steps were used to amplify libraries, with sample barcodes and sequencing adapters being added in the second step. Sequencing of the libraries was done on either Illumina HiSeq 2500 (2x100 bp) or NovaSeq (2x150 bp). The authors' analysis ran thus. MIGEC was used to demultiplex reads and collapse the reads into UMI consensus sequences, and MiXCR was used for V(D)J alignment. Vaccine-responding clonotypes were identified with edgeR using replicate PBMC samples, with FDR below 0.01 and a log2 fold change above 5 up to day 15 being required. Bulk clonotypes were assigned CD4 or CD8 identity according to which sequenced CD4 or CD8 repertoire held them at higher abundance. To estimate how each clone was distributed across memory phenotypes, clonotype frequencies in memory subsets were weighted by the numbers of FACS-sorted cells. TCRdb passed the public sequencing reads through fastp at Q25 and MiXCR, retaining productive beta sequences. Identical CDR3 proteins give one entry, which carries the most common genes and DNA. The V and J calls follow TCRdb's processing rather than the paper's. Present in this sample are about 4,600 distinct CDR3 sequences, 3% to 4.5% of which were seen just once. 55% to 60% of the sample belongs to the ten largest clones.

By sample share, this clonotype is medium-sized (0.01 to 0.1%). Qualities for individual bases were not recorded, and no much larger clone is one base off. The germline V gene (reference sequence) provides CDR1 LGHDT and CDR2 YNNKEL. The CDR3 sequence holds 15 residues, the cysteine and phenylalanine included. Of all the DNA, just the CDR3 is kept, 45 bases in frame from base 1. Compared with germline, V lacks 4 bases and J lacks 6 bases; bases without a gene match: 8. This receptor was obtained from a man aged 25-45 years who received the YFV17D yellow fever vaccine. The specimen comprised PBMCs, either bulk or a sorted T-cell subset (CD4+, CD8+, memory, or dextramer-sorted; not recorded which), sampled 15 days after the yellow fever booster vaccination. Rearrangement joined TRBV3-1 to TRBJ2-4; 8 bases in between match TRBD1. The nucleotide sequence is given as TGTGCCAGCAGCCGGGAAGGGACAGGAGGAAACATTCAGTACTTC. This encodes CASSREGTGGNIQYF.